Listed below are T cell receptor beta chains from one sample, sequenced in a study of monozygotic twins with inflammatory bowel disease. Following a re-call of the 5' RACE reads, TCRdb has one entry per CDR3 protein and lacks DNA. Recorded here are approximately 420,000 distinct CDR3 sequences; the top ten clones represent around 2.3%. The sequencing input was blood. The source is a human donor with ulcerative colitis or Crohn's disease, or a healthy co-twin of an affected twin (not recorded which). Both conserved end residues are part of each CDR3. The order of the fields is J gene, V gene, CDR3 protein.

j_gene: TRBJ1-6; v_gene: TRBV7-2; CDR3aa: CASSYDSGWGSLHF
j_gene: TRBJ1-6; v_gene: TRBV2; CDR3aa: CASIAGAVSPLHF
j_gene: TRBJ2-3; v_gene: TRBV12-3/TRBV12-4; CDR3aa: CASRKTGGMRTDTQYF
j_gene: TRBJ2-5; v_gene: TRBV19; CDR3aa: CASSRRGRVQETQYF
j_gene: TRBJ2-3; v_gene: TRBV27; CDR3aa: CASTPNPTSGTDTQYF
j_gene: TRBJ2-1; v_gene: TRBV20-1; CDR3aa: CSAYRVGEQFF
j_gene: TRBJ2-3; v_gene: TRBV4-1; CDR3aa: CASSQGQGGTDTQYF
j_gene: TRBJ2-2; v_gene: TRBV20-1; CDR3aa: CSARAAARTNTGELFF
j_gene: TRBJ2-1; v_gene: TRBV7-9; CDR3aa: CASSFLKGSLHNEQFF
j_gene: TRBJ2-7; v_gene: TRBV2; CDR3aa: CASMGSPGYEQYF
j_gene: TRBJ2-1; v_gene: TRBV10-3; CDR3aa: CAISESGLPGQFF
j_gene: TRBJ1-2; v_gene: TRBV7-8; CDR3aa: CASSPSGEGDYGYTF
j_gene: TRBJ2-1; v_gene: TRBV7-7; CDR3aa: CASSQGYVTPYNEQFF
j_gene: TRBJ1-2; v_gene: TRBV12-3/TRBV12-4; CDR3aa: CASRVRGASGGTF
j_gene: TRBJ2-5; v_gene: TRBV20-1; CDR3aa: CSASGQRRYQETQYF
j_gene: TRBJ1-2; v_gene: TRBV20-1; CDR3aa: CSVPDTGGLGYTF
j_gene: TRBJ2-2; v_gene: TRBV3-1; CDR3aa: CASSRTGGGELFF
j_gene: TRBJ2-7; v_gene: TRBV7-8; CDR3aa: CASSHVRTRGHEQYF
j_gene: TRBJ2-6; v_gene: TRBV7-9; CDR3aa: CASTQGSGANVLTF
j_gene: TRBJ2-3; v_gene: TRBV9; CDR3aa: CASSVMGARTDTQYF
j_gene: TRBJ2-3; v_gene: TRBV11-2; CDR3aa: CASSLEGIDTQYF
j_gene: TRBJ2-7; v_gene: TRBV7-2; CDR3aa: CASSLVIGRDYEQYF
j_gene: TRBJ1-4; v_gene: TRBV5-1; CDR3aa: CASSLSGYDEKLFF
j_gene: TRBJ1-3; v_gene: TRBV4-2; CDR3aa: CASSQYSPSGNTIYF
j_gene: TRBJ1-2; v_gene: TRBV5-5; CDR3aa: CASSLGSINYGYTF
j_gene: TRBJ2-1; v_gene: TRBV5-1; CDR3aa: CASSREPRLVNEQFF
j_gene: TRBJ1-1; v_gene: TRBV14; CDR3aa: CASSQGNLMNTEAFF
j_gene: TRBJ1-2; v_gene: TRBV7-9; CDR3aa: CASSYRLDRENYGYTF
j_gene: TRBJ1-2; v_gene: TRBV30; CDR3aa: CAWSLSDRNYGYTF
j_gene: TRBJ1-2; v_gene: TRBV12-3/TRBV12-4; CDR3aa: CASTPQGRVYGYTF
j_gene: TRBJ1-4; v_gene: TRBV9; CDR3aa: CASSENREWDEKLFF
j_gene: TRBJ2-4; v_gene: TRBV15; CDR3aa: CATSGRDRGPLAKNIQYF
j_gene: TRBJ1-2; v_gene: TRBV9; CDR3aa: CASSPDVNYGYTF
j_gene: TRBJ2-7; v_gene: TRBV7-8; CDR3aa: CASSTTRGGSYEQYF
j_gene: TRBJ2-5; v_gene: TRBV20-1; CDR3aa: CSARAENGETQYF
j_gene: TRBJ2-1; v_gene: TRBV10-3; CDR3aa: CAIRGSGTNEQFF
j_gene: TRBJ2-3; v_gene: TRBV2; CDR3aa: CATSPGTGGTDTQYF
j_gene: TRBJ2-7; v_gene: TRBV11-3; CDR3aa: CASSSDGTSGNEQYF
j_gene: TRBJ1-1; v_gene: TRBV7-9; CDR3aa: CASSLIEMNTEAFF
j_gene: TRBJ1-5; v_gene: TRBV12-3/TRBV12-4; CDR3aa: CASSPRGTGNQPQHF
j_gene: TRBJ2-5; v_gene: TRBV20-1; CDR3aa: CSGQDQETQYF
j_gene: TRBJ2-7; v_gene: TRBV12-3/TRBV12-4; CDR3aa: CASSPPRGGLYEQYF
j_gene: TRBJ2-3; v_gene: TRBV5-1; CDR3aa: CASSLVPQLAGEDTQYF
j_gene: TRBJ1-6; v_gene: TRBV30; CDR3aa: CAWKEPGQGLFYNSPLHF
j_gene: TRBJ1-5; v_gene: TRBV20-1; CDR3aa: CSARDKIWGVNQPQHF
j_gene: TRBJ2-3; v_gene: TRBV2; CDR3aa: CASKEFMADTQYF
j_gene: TRBJ1-1; v_gene: TRBV5-1; CDR3aa: CASSIQDRGSEAFF
j_gene: TRBJ1-1; v_gene: TRBV29-1; CDR3aa: CSVEGLQGSEAFF
j_gene: TRBJ2-4; v_gene: TRBV13; CDR3aa: CASSPGLAGGSQYF
j_gene: TRBJ2-7; v_gene: TRBV12-3/TRBV12-4; CDR3aa: CASTAGGAYEQYF